This T cell receptor (beta chain) is from a study of Ad26.COV2.S vaccination and SARS-CoV-2 variants. In germline, CDR1 is LGHDT, CDR2 YNNKEL (reference sequence). V was shortened by 4 bases and J by 1 base, with 7 bases between the two germline ends. The CDR3 spans 13 residues. The treatment denotes: roughly 18 received Ad26.COV2.S at low or high dose, single or two shots; several received placebo; per-sample allocation not given. Vaccine and placebo recipients were sampled on day 63 after the first injection. The vaccine antigen was prefusion-stabilized Wuhan SARS-CoV-2 spike. Study observations and caveats: It was found that vaccine and placebo recipients had similar non-spike TCR breadth.

Libraries were prepared by immunoSEQ multiplex PCR; TCRdb keeps only in-frame clonotypes and omits some of them. The sample carries fewer than 900,000 clones, 89% recorded once. On this clone: Its antigen is not identified.

This receptor was identified in a person aged 18-60 years who received the Ad26.COV2.S COVID-19 vaccine or a placebo. Sequenced here: peripheral blood, sampled in a trial of Ad26.COV2.S vaccine versus placebo. This rearrangement joins TRBV3-1 (or the pseudogene TRBV3-2) to TRBJ1-2; no clear D. CDR3 in DNA: TGTGCCAGCAGCCCACAGCGTAACTATGGCTACACCTTC. Its translation is CASSPQRNYGYTF.